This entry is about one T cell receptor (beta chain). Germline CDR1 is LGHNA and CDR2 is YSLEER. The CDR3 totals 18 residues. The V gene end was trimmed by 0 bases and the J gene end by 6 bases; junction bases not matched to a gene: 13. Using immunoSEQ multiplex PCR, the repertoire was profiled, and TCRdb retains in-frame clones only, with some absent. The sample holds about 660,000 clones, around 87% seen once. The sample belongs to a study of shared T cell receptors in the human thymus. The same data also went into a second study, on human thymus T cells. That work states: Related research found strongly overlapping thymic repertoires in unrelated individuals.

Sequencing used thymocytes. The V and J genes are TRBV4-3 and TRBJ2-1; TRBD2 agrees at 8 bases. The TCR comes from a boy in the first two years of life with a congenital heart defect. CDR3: CASSQDGKDRGGRNEQFF. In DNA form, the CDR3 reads TGCGCCAGCAGCCAAGATGGTAAAGATCGGGGGGGCCGCAATGAGCAGTTCTTC.